Reported below is one TCR beta chain. This specimen belongs to a study of CD8 T cells in Susac syndrome. V lost 11 bases and J 3 bases, leaving 22 bases between the germline ends. CDR3 length: 15 amino acids. CDR1 is ENHRY and CDR2 is SYGVKD in the germline V gene. Random-hexamer reverse transcription was applied to roughly 0.5 to 1 ug RNA. Across 54 Vbeta and 13 Jbeta, immunoSEQ multiplex PCR amplified TCR beta CDR3. A single record per CDR3 protein comes from TCRdb applying MiXCR to the immunoSEQ multiplex PCR reads. This table holds about 300,000 distinct CDR3 sequences, approximately 90% found once. The CD8+ and CD4+ T cells were negatively isolated, with the TEMRA cells enriched by FACS.

This chain uses TRBV10-3 with TRBJ1-1, with D uncertain. The TCR sequence derives from a human donor with multiple sclerosis. The source material was CD8+ T cells from PBMCs. CDR3: CASIERKGKDTEAFF. The CDR3 nucleotides read TGTGCCTCCATAGAACGGAAAGGAAAGGACACTGAAGCTTTCTTT.